Following are 20 T cell receptor beta chains from one sample sequenced in a study of blood T cell repertoires in COVID-19. Assay: immunoSEQ multiplex PCR; the TCRdb copy retains only in-frame clones and omits some. The sample consists of about 130,000 clones, approximately 78% of them appearing once. Sample: peripheral blood. Every receptor here comes from a man in his sixties who had recovered from COVID-19.

The chain couples TRBV19 to TRBJ1-5; 9 nucleotides line up with TRBD1. There are 16 residues in the CDR3. Looked up from germline, CDR1 is LNHDA and CDR2 is SQIVND (reference sequence). V dropped 5 bases and J dropped 2; count of bases not matched to a gene: 7. CDR3 sequence reads: CASSAMDRGRNQPQHF. For the CDR3, the DNA is TGTGCCAGTAGTGCGATGGACAGGGGCCGCAATCAGCCCCAGCATTTT.

The chain uses TRBV4-3 and TRBJ2-3; 7 positions agree with TRBD1. V dropped 7 bases and J dropped 1; count of bases not matched to a gene: 11. Germline-derived CDR1 and CDR2 are LGHNA and YSLEER. This CDR3 is 16 amino acids long. The CDR3: CASNEGANYGTDTQYF. In DNA, the CDR3 is TGCGCCAGCAACGAGGGGGCCAATTATGGCACAGATACGCAGTATTTT.

J is TRBJ2-5 and V is TRBV7-2; D unresolved. The CDR3 is 13 residues long. Trimming took 1 base from V and 2 from J, leaving 5 bases between them. Per germline, CDR1 SGHTA and CDR2 FQGNSA. The CDR3 nucleotides are TGTGCCAGCAGCTTAGACAGACAAGAGACCCAGTACTTC. Its protein is CASSLDRQETQYF. Full variable domain (remainder filled in from reference TRBV7-2 and TRBJ2-5): GAGVSQSPSNKVTEKGKDVELRCDPISGHTALYWYRQSLGQGLEFLIYFQGNSAPDKSGLPSDRFSAERTGGSVSTLTIQRTQQEDSAVYLCASSLDRQETQYFGPGTRLLVL.

This clone came up a few times. The chain uses TRBV5-1 and TRBJ2-7, with D maybe TRBD2 (6 bases). CDR3 length: 16 residues. Germline values: CDR1 SGHRS, CDR2 YFSETQ. V gave up 0 bases and J gave up 3 bases, with 16 bases separating them. The CDR3 DNA reads as TGCGCCAGCAGCTTGGCCGCTTCGGGGGAAGGCTACGAGCAGTACTTC. Translation gives CASSLAASGEGYEQYF.

The chain combines TRBV6-5 with TRBJ2-7, with D possibly TRBD2 on 6 matching bases. Germline-derived CDR1 and CDR2 are MNHEY and SVGAGI. V dropped 0 bases and J dropped 5 bases, with 14 bases sitting between them. The CDR3 is made up of 15 amino acids. CDR3 nucleotides: TGTGCCAGCAGTTACTCCGCGGGGCTAGGGGACGAGCAGTACTTC. Translated: CASSYSAGLGDEQYF.

The rearrangement joins TRBV19 to TRBJ1-5, with D perhaps matching TRBD1 (5 bases). CDR1 is LNHDA and CDR2 is SQIVND in the germline V gene (reference sequence). This CDR3 has 12 residues. V lost 5 bases, J lost 11 bases, and 13 bases lay in between. CDR3 loop: CASSPRDLAQHF. In nucleotides, the CDR3 is TGTGCCAGTAGTCCTAGGGACTTGGCCCAGCATTTT. Full variable domain (outside the CDR3, taken from reference TRBV19 and TRBJ1-5): DGGITQSPKYLFRKEGQNVTLSCEQNLNHDAMYWYRQDPGQGLRLIYYSQIVNDFQKGDIAEGYSVSREKKESFPLTVTSAQKNPTAFYLCASSPRDLAQHFGDGTRLSIL.

The V and J genes are TRBV28 and TRBJ2-7, with 9 bases matching TRBD2. The ends lost 4 bases at V and 4 bases at J; junction bases unmatched: 5. Germline loops: CDR1 MDHEN, CDR2 SYDVKM. CDR3 length: 14 amino acids. The CDR3 nucleotides read TGTGCCAGCAGTTCCCCTAGCGGGATTTACGAGCAGTACTTC. Translated: CASSSPSGIYEQYF.

V usage is TRBV19 and J usage is TRBJ2-3; D may be TRBD1 (6 bases). This CDR3 is built from 15 residues. The V end lost 5 bases, the J end lost 0 bases, and 12 bases lay between the germline ends. The V gene's germline CDR1 is LNHDA and CDR2 SQIVND (reference sequence). CDR3 sequence reads: CASSFRTASTDTQYF. The CDR3 DNA follows: TGTGCCAGTAGTTTCCGGACAGCTAGCACAGATACGCAGTATTTT.

V is TRBV11-1 and J is TRBJ2-7; TRBD1 matches at 7 bases. The CDR3 sequence is 13 residues long. V trimming: 5 bases; J trimming: 9 bases; junction bases outside the gene matches: 10. Germline CDR1 is SGHAT and CDR2 is FQDESV (reference sequence). CDR3 in DNA: TGTGCCAGCAGCCGGACAGGCCCCTCTGGGCAGTACTTC. This gives the protein CASSRTGPSGQYF.

The rearrangement links TRBV10-3 to TRBJ1-6; TRBD1 matches 7 bases. Losses at the gene ends were 0 bases for V and 10 bases for J; bases not matched to a gene: 9. The CDR3 totals 16 residues. Germline V CDR1 and CDR2: ENHRY, SYGVKD. The CDR3 nucleotides are TGTGCCATCAGTGAGTCGGACGCGACAGGGACCTCACCCCTCCACTTT. Encoded protein: CAISESDATGTSPLHF.

Here the CDR3 reads CASSEPQGRRVNTEAFF. The CDR3, as DNA: TGTGCCAGCAGTGAACCGCAGGGGCGTCGGGTAAACACTGAAGCTTTCTTT. The V call is TRBV6-1, the J call TRBJ1-1, with D maybe TRBD1 (6 bases). CDR1 is MNHNS, CDR2 SASEGT, per germline. CDR3 length equals 17 residues. V was trimmed by 2 bases and J by 2 bases, leaving 18 bases between them.

The chain joins TRBV19 to TRBJ2-7, with 9 bases aligning to TRBD1. Germline CDR1 is LNHDA and CDR2 is SQIVND (reference sequence). The CDR3 runs to 13 residues. Trimming took 6 bases from V and 4 from J; bases not matched to a gene: 4. Here the CDR3 reads CASRGQGVYEQYF. In nucleotides, the CDR3 is TGTGCCAGTAGGGGACAGGGTGTTTACGAGCAGTACTTC.

This sequence joins TRBV4-3 and TRBJ2-5; weak D call: TRBD2 (5 bases). CDR1 is LGHNA, CDR2 YSLEER, per germline. Trimming pared 5 bases from V and 5 bases from J, leaving 9 bases between. The CDR3 sequence is 12 residues long. The CDR3 bases are TGCGCCAGCAGCGCGACTAAGGAGACCCAGTACTTC. This gives the protein CASSATKETQYF.

V and J are TRBV5-1 and TRBJ1-5; D gene ambiguous. Looked up from germline, CDR1 is SGHRS and CDR2 is YFSETQ. V was cut by 2 bases and J by 6 bases, with 12 bases left in between. This CDR3 is built from 14 residues. The CDR3 coding sequence is TGCGCCAGCAGCTTAAGGGAGGACGGTCAGCCCCAGCATTTT. Protein sequence: CASSLREDGQPQHF. The complete variable domain, with remaining parts taken from reference TRBV5-1 and TRBJ1-5, reads KAGVTQTPRYLIKTRGQQVTLSCSPISGHRSVSWYQQTPGQGLQFLFEYFSETQRNKGNFPGRFSGRQFSNSRSEMNVSTLELGDSALYLCASSLREDGQPQHFGDGTRLSIL.

This clone showed up just a few times. The rearrangement uses TRBV5-5 and TRBJ2-1; the D is unclear. Germline V gene lookup returns CDR1 SGHKS and CDR2 YYEKEE (reference sequence). There are 13 residues in the CDR3. Deletions cut 1 base from V and 5 bases from J, with 7 bases between. CDR3 coding DNA: TGTGCCAGCAGCTTGAGCTTTAACAATGAGCAGTTCTTC. Protein product: CASSLSFNNEQFF.

The chain has TRBV3-1 (or the pseudogene TRBV3-2) and TRBJ1-1, with D hard to call. Germline V gene lookup returns CDR1 LGHDT and CDR2 YNNKEL (reference sequence). The ends were cut back, 3 bases at V and 5 bases at J, with 19 bases in the middle. This CDR3 is built from 16 residues. The CDR3 reads CASSHNLRNRRTEAFF. The CDR3 DNA follows: TGTGCCAGCAGCCACAACCTCCGCAACCGGAGGACTGAAGCTTTCTTT.

The chain carries TRBV18 and TRBJ1-1; 7 bases agree with TRBD1. Germline CDR1 is KGHSH and CDR2 is LQKENI. Unmatched junction bases numbered 11, after V lost 3 bases and J lost 1 base. CDR3 length: 17 amino acids. CDR3 protein: CASSPGTPGQRNTEAFF. CDR3 nucleotides: TGTGCCAGCTCACCGGGCACGCCGGGACAGCGGAACACTGAAGCTTTCTTT.

The chain is built from TRBV6-2 or TRBV6-3 and TRBJ2-1; TRBD1 matches 11 bases. This CDR3 contains 15 residues. V was pared by 5 bases and J by 6 bases, with 6 bases of the junction left unmatched. Germline-derived CDR1 and CDR2 are MNHEY and SVGEGT. Here the CDR3 reads CASSHGTGGFNEQFF. In DNA, the CDR3 is TGTGCCAGCAGTCACGGGACAGGGGGTTTCAATGAGCAGTTCTTC.

This chain uses TRBV14 with TRBJ2-3; tentatively, D is TRBD2 (6 bases). The CDR3 runs to 14 residues. V dropped 3 bases and J dropped 3 bases, with 10 bases sitting between them. Germline CDR1 is SGHDN and CDR2 is FVKESK. CDR3 bases: TGTGCCAGCAGCCAGGCGCTAGCGACAGATACGCAGTATTTT. Translating gives CASSQALATDTQYF.

The chain links TRBV28 to TRBJ2-3, with 8 bases fitting TRBD2. The CDR3 runs to 14 residues. V lost 8 bases and J lost 2; bases outside the gene matches: 6. Looked up from germline, CDR1 is MDHEN and CDR2 is SYDVKM. The CDR3 is CASASGGNTDTQYF. The CDR3 nucleotides read TGTGCCAGCGCGAGCGGGGGCAACACAGATACGCAGTATTTT. Using reference TRBV28 and TRBJ2-3 for the parts outside the CDR3, the full variable domain is DVKVTQSSRYLVKRTGEKVFLECVQDMDHENMFWYRQDPGLGLRLIYFSYDVKMKEKGDIPEGYSVSREKKERFSLILESASTNQTSMYLCASASGGNTDTQYFGPGTRLTVL.